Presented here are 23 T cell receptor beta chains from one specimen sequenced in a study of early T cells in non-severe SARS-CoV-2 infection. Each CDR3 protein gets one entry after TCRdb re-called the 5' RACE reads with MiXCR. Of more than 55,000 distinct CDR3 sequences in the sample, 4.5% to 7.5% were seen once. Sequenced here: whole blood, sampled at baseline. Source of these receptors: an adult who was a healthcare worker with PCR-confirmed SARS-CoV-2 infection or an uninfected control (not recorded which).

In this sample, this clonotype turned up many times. Here the CDR3 reads CASSLGLAGDEQYF. CDR3 in DNA: TGTGCCAGCAGCCTGGGACTAGCGGGAGACGAGCAGTACTTC. This sequence joins TRBV7-9 and TRBJ2-7; TRBD2 matches 14 bases. Germline CDR1 is SEHNR and CDR2 is FQNEAQ (reference sequence). The CDR3 contains 14 residues. V lost 5 bases, J lost 5 bases, and 2 bases stayed unmatched.

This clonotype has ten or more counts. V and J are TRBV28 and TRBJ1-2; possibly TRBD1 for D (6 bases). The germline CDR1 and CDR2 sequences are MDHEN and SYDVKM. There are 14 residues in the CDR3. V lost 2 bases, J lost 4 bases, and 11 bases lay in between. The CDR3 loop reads CASSLGGRIYGYTF. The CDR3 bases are TGTGCCAGCAGTTTAGGGGGGCGCATCTATGGCTACACCTTC.

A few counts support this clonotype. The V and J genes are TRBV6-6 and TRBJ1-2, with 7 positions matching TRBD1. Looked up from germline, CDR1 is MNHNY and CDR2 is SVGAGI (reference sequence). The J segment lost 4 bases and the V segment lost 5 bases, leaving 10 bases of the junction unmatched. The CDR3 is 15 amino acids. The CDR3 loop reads CASSPNRGSGYGYTF. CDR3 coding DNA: TGTGCCAGCAGTCCAAACAGGGGCTCGGGCTATGGCTACACCTTC.

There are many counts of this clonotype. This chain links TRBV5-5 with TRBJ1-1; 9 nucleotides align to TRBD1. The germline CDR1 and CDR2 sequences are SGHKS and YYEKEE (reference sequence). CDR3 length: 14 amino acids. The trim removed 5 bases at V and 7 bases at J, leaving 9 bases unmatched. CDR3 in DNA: TGTGCCAGCAGGAGGGGACAGGGTCTGTTTGAAGCTTTCTTT. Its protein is CASRRGQGLFEAFF.

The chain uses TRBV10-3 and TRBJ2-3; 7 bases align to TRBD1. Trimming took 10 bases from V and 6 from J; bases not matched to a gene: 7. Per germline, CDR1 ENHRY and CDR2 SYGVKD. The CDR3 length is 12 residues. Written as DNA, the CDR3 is TGTGCCACCACATACAGGGGTGATACGCAGTATTTT. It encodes CATTYRGDTQYF.

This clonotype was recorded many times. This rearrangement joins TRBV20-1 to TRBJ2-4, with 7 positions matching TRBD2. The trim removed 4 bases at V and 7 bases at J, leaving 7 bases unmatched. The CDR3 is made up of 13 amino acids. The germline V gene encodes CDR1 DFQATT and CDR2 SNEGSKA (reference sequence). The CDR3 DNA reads TGCAGTGCTATTGGGGAGGGCCCGAACATTCAGTACTTC. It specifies CSAIGEGPNIQYF.

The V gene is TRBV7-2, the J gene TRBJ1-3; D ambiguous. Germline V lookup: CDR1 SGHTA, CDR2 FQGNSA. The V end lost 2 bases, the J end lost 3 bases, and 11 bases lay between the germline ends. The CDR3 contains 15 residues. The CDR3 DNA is TGTGCCAGCAGCTTACAGGAGGCCCTTGGAAACACCATATATTTT. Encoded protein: CASSLQEALGNTIYF. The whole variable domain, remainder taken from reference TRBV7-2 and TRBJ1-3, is GAGVSQSPSNKVTEKGKDVELRCDPISGHTALYWYRQSLGQGLEFLIYFQGNSAPDKSGLPSDRFSAERTGGSVSTLTIQRTQQEDSAVYLCASSLQEALGNTIYFGEGSWLTVV.

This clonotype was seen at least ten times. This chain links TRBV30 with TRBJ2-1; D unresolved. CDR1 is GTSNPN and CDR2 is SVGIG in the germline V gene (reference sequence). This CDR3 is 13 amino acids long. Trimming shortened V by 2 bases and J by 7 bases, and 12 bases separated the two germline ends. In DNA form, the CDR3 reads TGTGCCTGGAGTCGAAGTCAGGCTAATGAGCAGTTCTTC. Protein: CAWSRSQANEQFF.

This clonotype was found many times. The chain's CDR3 is CASSSTGNEQFF. The CDR3 DNA follows: TGTGCCAGCAGTAGCACAGGAAATGAGCAGTTCTTC. The V and J genes are TRBV6-5 and TRBJ2-1; maybe TRBD1 (5 bases). V lost 5 bases, J lost 7 bases, and 9 bases lay in between. CDR1 is MNHEY, CDR2 SVGAGI, per germline. The CDR3 loop spans 12 amino acids.

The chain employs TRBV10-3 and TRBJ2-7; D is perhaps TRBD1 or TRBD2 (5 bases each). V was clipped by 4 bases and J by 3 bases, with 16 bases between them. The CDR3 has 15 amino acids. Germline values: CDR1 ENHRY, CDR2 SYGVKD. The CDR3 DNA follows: TGTGCCATCAGTGGGGACGCACTAACAGGCTACGAGCAGTACTTC. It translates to CAISGDALTGYEQYF.

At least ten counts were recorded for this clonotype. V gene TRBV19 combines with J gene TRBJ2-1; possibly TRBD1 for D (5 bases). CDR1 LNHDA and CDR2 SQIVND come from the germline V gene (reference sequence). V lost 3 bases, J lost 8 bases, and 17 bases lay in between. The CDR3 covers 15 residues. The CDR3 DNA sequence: TGTGCCAGTAGTATGGGCAGGGCGCCTTTGGATGAGCAGTTCTTC. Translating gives CASSMGRAPLDEQFF.

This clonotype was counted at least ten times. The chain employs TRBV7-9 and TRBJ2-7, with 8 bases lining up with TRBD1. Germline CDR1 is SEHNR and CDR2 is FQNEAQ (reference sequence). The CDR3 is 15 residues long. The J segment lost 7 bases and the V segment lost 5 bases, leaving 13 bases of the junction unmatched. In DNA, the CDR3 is TGTGCCAGCAGCCCCGGGACAGGCCTTGCGAGGGAGCAGTACTTC. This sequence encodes CASSPGTGLAREQYF. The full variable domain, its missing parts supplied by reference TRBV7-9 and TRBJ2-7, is DTGVSQNPRHKITKRGQNVTFRCDPISEHNRLYWYRQTLGQGPEFLTYFQNEAQLEKSRLLSDRFSAERPKGSFSTLEIQRTEQGDSAMYLCASSPGTGLAREQYFGPGTRLTVT.

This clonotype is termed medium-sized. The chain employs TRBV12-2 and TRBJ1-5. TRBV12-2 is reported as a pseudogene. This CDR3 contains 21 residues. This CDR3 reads CASRLVDGVFPIKSQNQPQHF. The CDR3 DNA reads TGTGCAAGTCGCTTAGTTGACGGCGTATTTCCGATTAAATCCCAAAATCAGCCCCAGCATTTT.

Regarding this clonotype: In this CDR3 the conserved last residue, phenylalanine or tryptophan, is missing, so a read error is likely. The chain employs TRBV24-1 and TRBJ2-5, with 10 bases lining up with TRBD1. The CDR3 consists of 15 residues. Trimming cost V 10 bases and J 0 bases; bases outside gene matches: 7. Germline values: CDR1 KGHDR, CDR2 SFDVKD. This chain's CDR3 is CATGQGSLYQETQYI. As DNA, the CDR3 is TGTGCCACGGGACAGGGGTCGTTGTACCAAGAGACCCAGTACATC.

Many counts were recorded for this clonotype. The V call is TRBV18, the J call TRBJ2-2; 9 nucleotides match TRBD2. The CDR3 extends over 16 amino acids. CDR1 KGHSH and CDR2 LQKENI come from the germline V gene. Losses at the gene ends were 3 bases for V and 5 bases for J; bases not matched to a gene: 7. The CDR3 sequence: CASSPIAGAETGELFF. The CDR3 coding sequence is TGTGCCAGCTCACCCATAGCGGGAGCAGAGACCGGGGAGCTGTTTTTT.

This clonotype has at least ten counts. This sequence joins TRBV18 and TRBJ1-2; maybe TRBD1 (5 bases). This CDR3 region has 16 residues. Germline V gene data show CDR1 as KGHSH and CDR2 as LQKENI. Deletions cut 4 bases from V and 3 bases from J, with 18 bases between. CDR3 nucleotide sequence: TGTGCCAGCTCACGGGTCGAAATATGGGGCGACTATGGCTACACCTTC. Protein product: CASSRVEIWGDYGYTF.

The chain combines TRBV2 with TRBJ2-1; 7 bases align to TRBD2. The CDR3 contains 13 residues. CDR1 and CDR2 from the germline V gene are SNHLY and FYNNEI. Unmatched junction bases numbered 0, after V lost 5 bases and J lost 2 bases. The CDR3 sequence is CASSLAAYNEQFF. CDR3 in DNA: TGTGCCAGCAGTCTAGCGGCCTACAATGAGCAGTTCTTC.

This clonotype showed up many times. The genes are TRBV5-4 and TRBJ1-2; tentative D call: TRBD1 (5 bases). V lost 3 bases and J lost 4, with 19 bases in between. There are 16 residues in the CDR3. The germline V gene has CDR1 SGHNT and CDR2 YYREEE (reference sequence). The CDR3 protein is CASSSPGADWGYGYTF. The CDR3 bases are TGTGCCAGCAGCTCTCCCGGGGCAGACTGGGGCTATGGCTACACCTTC.

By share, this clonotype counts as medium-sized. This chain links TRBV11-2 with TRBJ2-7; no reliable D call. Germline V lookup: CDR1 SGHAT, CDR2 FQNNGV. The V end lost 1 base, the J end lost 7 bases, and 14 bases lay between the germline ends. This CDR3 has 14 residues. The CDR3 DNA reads TGTGCCAGCAGCTTAGGTTCCGGCGTGGGGGAGCAGTACTTC. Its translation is CASSLGSGVGEQYF.

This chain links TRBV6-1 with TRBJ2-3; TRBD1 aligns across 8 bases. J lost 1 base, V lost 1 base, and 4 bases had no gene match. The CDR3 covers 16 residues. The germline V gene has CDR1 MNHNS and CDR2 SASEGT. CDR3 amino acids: CASSEGETGGTDTQYF. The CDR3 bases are TGTGCCAGCAGTGAAGGAGAGACAGGGGGCACAGATACGCAGTATTTT.

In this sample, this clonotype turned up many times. The CDR3 bases are TGTGCCAGCAGTGTGTCTCTAGCGGGAGCAGATACGCAGTATTTT. It yields the protein CASSVSLAGADTQYF. The chain employs TRBV6-1 and TRBJ2-3, with 10 nucleotides matching TRBD2. The V gene's germline CDR1 is MNHNS and CDR2 SASEGT. Trimming cost V 4 bases and J 4 bases; bases outside gene matches: 5. The CDR3 covers 15 residues.

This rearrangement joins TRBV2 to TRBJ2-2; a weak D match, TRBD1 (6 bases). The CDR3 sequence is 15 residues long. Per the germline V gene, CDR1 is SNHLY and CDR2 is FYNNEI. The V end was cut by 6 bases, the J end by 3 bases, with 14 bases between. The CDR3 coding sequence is TGTGCCAGCAGAGAGGGACAAACAGACACCGGGGAGCTGTTTTTT. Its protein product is CASREGQTDTGELFF.

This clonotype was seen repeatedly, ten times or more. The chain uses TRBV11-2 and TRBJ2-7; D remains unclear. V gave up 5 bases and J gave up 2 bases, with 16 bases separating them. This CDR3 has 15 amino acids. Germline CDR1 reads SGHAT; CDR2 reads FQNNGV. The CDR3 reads CASSPRPDFTYEQYF. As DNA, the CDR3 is TGTGCCAGCAGCCCCCGGCCGGATTTCACCTACGAGCAGTACTTC.